What follows are 2 T cell receptor beta chains derived from one specimen sequenced in a study of blood T cell repertoires in COVID-19. Generated by immunoSEQ multiplex PCR, the TCRdb table keeps only in-frame clones and is missing some. The repertoire holds 65,000 to 90,000 clones, just over 85% seen once, with under 6% in the top ten. The sample was peripheral blood. The receptor set was obtained from a human donor in a cohort sampled during active COVID-19.

The chain couples TRBV19 to TRBJ2-7, with a weak D call TRBD1 (5 bases). From germline, CDR1 is LNHDA and CDR2 SQIVND (reference sequence). Trimming left V 6 bases short and J 1 base short, with 13 bases between. The CDR3 is made up of 14 amino acids. The CDR3 region is CASSGQVGSYEQYF. The CDR3 DNA reads TGTGCCAGTAGCGGACAAGTGGGGTCCTACGAGCAGTACTTC.

The rearrangement joins TRBV7-9 to TRBJ2-5; D ambiguous. V was clipped by 7 bases and J by 5 bases, with 8 bases between them. Germline V gene sequence: CDR1 SEHNR, CDR2 FQNEAQ (reference sequence). The CDR3 length is 11 residues. The chain's CDR3 is CASILGETQYF. The CDR3 DNA sequence: TGTGCCAGCATCTTGGGCGAGACCCAGTACTTC.